The next 29 T cell receptor beta chains were all read from a single sample in a study of blood T cells in healthy people across ages. For the second PCR, which ran for roughly 6 to 12 cycles, a sample-barcoded 5' primer and a J-beta primer mix were used. TCRdb reprocessed the 5' RACE reads with MiXCR, giving one entry per CDR3 protein. The sample lists about 1.5 million distinct CDR3 sequences; about 45% were seen once. Sequenced: blood. The receptors originated from a woman aged 18-35 years in good health.

This clonotype was observed a handful of times. This chain links TRBV6-5 with TRBJ2-3; D not resolved. V was clipped by 2 bases and J by 0 bases, with 9 bases between them. The germline V gene has CDR1 MNHEY and CDR2 SVGAGI. This CDR3 has 15 amino acids. The CDR3 reads CASSYLYASTDTQYF. The CDR3 nucleotides read TGTGCCAGCAGTTACCTTTACGCCAGCACAGATACGCAGTATTTT.

This clonotype occurred once. The chain uses TRBV3-1 and TRBJ1-1; possibly TRBD1 for D (6 bases). The CDR3 sequence is 17 residues long. V was shortened by 2 bases and J by 0 bases, with 16 bases between the two germline ends. Germline assignment: CDR1 LGHDT and CDR2 YNNKEL (reference sequence). The CDR3 nucleotides are TGTGCCAGCAGCCAATTTTGGACAGACTCCATGAACACTGAAGCTTTCTTT. Residues: CASSQFWTDSMNTEAFF.

Points on this clonotype: The junction differs from germline at one of its ends, possibly a read error. V usage is TRBV9 and J usage is TRBJ2-6; no definite D call. Looked up from germline, CDR1 is SGDLS and CDR2 is YYNGEE. The CDR3 extends over 15 amino acids. The DNA for the CDR3 is TGTGCCAGCAGCGTAGCTATCCGTACGGCCAACGTCCGGACTTTC. As protein: CASSVAIRTANVRTF. Drawing the rest from reference TRBV9 and TRBJ2-6, the complete variable domain is DSGVTQTPKHLITATGQRVTLRCSPRSGDLSVYWYQQSLDQGLQFLIQYYNGEERAKGNILERFSAQQFPDLHSELNLSSLELGDSALYFCASSVAIRTANVRTFGAGSRLTVL.

This clonotype was seen more than once but under ten times. This chain links TRBV24-1 with TRBJ1-1; TRBD1 is a possible D gene (5 bases). The CDR3 has 13 residues. Per germline, CDR1 KGHDR and CDR2 SFDVKD. The V gene lost 7 bases and the J gene lost 1 base, with 9 bases spanning the gap. CDR3 region: CATRNRRNTEAFF. Here the CDR3 DNA reads TGTGCCACCAGAAACAGGAGGAACACTGAAGCTTTCTTT.

The chain uses TRBV10-3 and TRBJ1-2; 9 nucleotides agree with TRBD1. Per the germline V gene, CDR1 is ENHRY and CDR2 is SYGVKD. Unmatched junction bases numbered 5, after V lost 6 bases and J lost 6 bases. CDR3 size: 13 residues. CDR3 DNA sequence: TGTGCCATCAGCCGGACAGGGGACAATGGCTACACCTTC. It yields the protein CAISRTGDNGYTF.

The J gene is TRBJ2-5, the V gene TRBV7-8; the D gene is possibly TRBD2 (5 bases). The CDR3 consists of 10 residues. V was clipped by 8 bases and J by 11 bases, with 12 bases between them. The germline CDR1 and CDR2 sequences are SGHVS and FQNEAQ. The CDR3 here is CASGSNEQYF. CDR3 in DNA: TGTGCCAGCGGGAGTAATGAGCAGTACTTC.

This clonotype has ten or more counts. The CDR3, as DNA: TGTGCCAGCAGCTTAAACAGGGCGACAGATACGCAGTATTTT. Translating it yields CASSLNRATDTQYF. The chain carries TRBV11-2 and TRBJ2-3; possible D gene TRBD1, 6 bases. The CDR3 sequence is 14 residues long. V dropped 2 bases and J dropped 3 bases, with 9 bases sitting between them. CDR1 and CDR2 from the germline V gene are SGHAT and FQNNGV. Looking up the rest from reference TRBV11-2 and TRBJ2-3 gives the full variable domain: EAGVAQSPRYKIIEKRQSVAFWCNPISGHATLYWYQQILGQGPKLLIQFQNNGVVDDSQLPKDRFSAERLKGVDSTLKIQPAKLEDSAVYLCASSLNRATDTQYFGPGTRLTVL.

V and J are TRBV11-3 and TRBJ2-3, with a weak D call TRBD2 (5 bases). The CDR3 extends over 15 amino acids. The germline V gene has CDR1 SGHNT and CDR2 YENEEA. V shed 1 base and J shed 1 base, with 9 bases lying between them. CDR3 in amino acids: CASSLAAERTDTQYF. DNA for the CDR3: TGTGCCAGCAGCTTAGCAGCGGAGCGCACAGATACGCAGTATTTT. The full variable domain, with the rest looked up from reference TRBV11-3 and TRBJ2-3, is EAGVVQSPRYKIIEKKQPVAFWCNPISGHNTLYWYLQNLGQGPELLIRYENEEAVDDSQLPKDRFSAERLKGVDSTLKIQPAELGDSAVYLCASSLAAERTDTQYFGPGTRLTVL.

The chain employs TRBV15 and TRBJ1-4, with D possibly being TRBD1 (5 bases). CDR3 length: 15 residues. Germline V lookup: CDR1 LNHNV, CDR2 YYDKDF (reference sequence). V was clipped by 5 bases and J by 5 bases, with 15 bases between them. The chain's CDR3 is CATSPGSRENEKLFF. The CDR3 DNA sequence: TGTGCCACCAGCCCTGGGAGCAGGGAGAATGAAAAACTGTTTTTT. Looking up the rest from reference TRBV15 and TRBJ1-4 gives the full variable domain: DAMVIQNPRYQVTQFGKPVTLSCSQTLNHNVMYWYQQKSSQAPKLLFHYYDKDFNNEADTPDNFQSRRPNTSFCFLDIRSPGLGDTAMYLCATSPGSRENEKLFFGSGTQLSVL.

The chain is built from TRBV20-1 and TRBJ2-4; D perhaps matches TRBD1 (5 bases). The closer fit of TRBJ2-7 to the DNA end suggests the J call may be wrong. The CDR3 is made up of 11 amino acids. From germline, CDR1 is DFQATT and CDR2 SNEGSKA (reference sequence). The CDR3 DNA is TGCAGTGCTTCCAGGGTGAACGAGCAGTACTTC. Amino acid sequence: CSASRVNEQYF.

This clonotype was seen a few times. The V and J genes are TRBV7-8 and TRBJ2-1, with 12 bases identical to TRBD2. The CDR3 is 15 residues long. The ends lost 4 bases at V and 7 bases at J; junction bases unmatched: 5. The germline V gene encodes CDR1 SGHVS and CDR2 FQNEAQ. This CDR3 is CASSSPLAGGNEQFF. The CDR3 coding sequence is TGTGCCAGCAGCTCCCCACTAGCGGGAGGAAATGAGCAGTTCTTC.

The sample holds one count of this clonotype. The genes are TRBV7-8 and TRBJ1-5; D remains unclear. Between the trimmed V and J ends, which lost 1 base and 3 bases, there was a span of 16 bases. Germline V gene lookup returns CDR1 SGHVS and CDR2 FQNEAQ. The CDR3 sequence is 17 residues long. The CDR3: CASSLEPTRRFNQPQHF. In DNA form, the CDR3 reads TGTGCCAGCAGCTTAGAGCCGACACGGCGTTTCAATCAGCCCCAGCATTTT.

This clonotype was recorded many times. Sequence at one end of the junction differs from germline and may be a read error. The chain carries TRBV5-1 and TRBJ2-5; D ambiguous. Germline V gene data show CDR1 as SGHRS and CDR2 as YFSETQ. This CDR3 spans 12 amino acids. CDR3 in amino acids: CASSLVGETQYF. The CDR3 DNA is TGTGCCAGCAGTTTAGTTGGGGAGACCCAGTACTTC.

The table lists this clonotype with a few counts. The CDR3 loop reads CASSSYRVQANTEAFF. In DNA, the CDR3 is TGTGCCAGCAGCTCTTACAGGGTCCAAGCGAACACTGAAGCTTTCTTT. The chain carries TRBV7-2 and TRBJ1-1; D might be TRBD1 (6 bases). Trimming removed 4 bases at V and 1 base at J, with 16 bases between. The CDR3 is 16 amino acids. Per the germline V gene, CDR1 is SGHTA and CDR2 is FQGNSA. The variable domain in full, with the rest retrieved from reference TRBV7-2 and TRBJ1-1, is GAGVSQSPSNKVTEKGKDVELRCDPISGHTALYWYRQSLGQGLEFLIYFQGNSAPDKSGLPSDRFSAERTGGSVSTLTIQRTQQEDSAVYLCASSSYRVQANTEAFFGQGTRLTVV.

The rearrangement joins TRBV4-2 to TRBJ1-1, with no clear D. The CDR3 spans 12 residues. Per germline, CDR1 LGHNA and CDR2 YNFKEQ. V dropped 1 base and J dropped 6 bases, with 6 bases sitting between them. The CDR3: CASSQVGAEAFF. The DNA for the CDR3 is TGTGCCAGCAGCCAAGTCGGGGCTGAAGCTTTCTTT.

The chain combines TRBV29-1 with TRBJ2-7, with a possible D match to TRBD2 (5 bases). CDR1 and CDR2 from the germline V gene are SQVTM and ANQGSEA. V was shortened by 3 bases and J by 1 base, with 13 bases between the two germline ends. This CDR3 region has 14 residues. The CDR3 DNA is TGCAGCGTTGAGGGAGAGGGTCATTCCTACGAGCAGTACTTC. Protein sequence: CSVEGEGHSYEQYF.

This clonotype came up a few times. This chain connects TRBV5-1 to TRBJ1-2, with D possibly being TRBD1 (5 bases). This CDR3 is built from 19 residues. Trimming cost V 5 bases and J 0 bases, with 26 bases left between them. CDR1 and CDR2 from the germline V gene are SGHRS and YFSETQ. The CDR3 region is CASRKLDLDTMGPNYGYTF. In DNA, the CDR3 is TGCGCCAGCAGAAAGCTTGATCTGGACACCATGGGGCCTAACTATGGCTACACCTTC.

The chain employs TRBV20-1 and TRBJ2-7; TRBD2 is a possible D gene (5 bases). V dropped 1 base and J dropped 5 bases, with 18 bases sitting between them. Per germline, CDR1 DFQATT and CDR2 SNEGSKA (reference sequence). This CDR3 is 15 amino acids long. CDR3 sequence: CSARGLTSSYNEQYF. Written as DNA, the CDR3 is TGCAGTGCTAGAGGACTAACAAGCTCCTACAACGAGCAGTACTTC.

A few counts support this clonotype. J is TRBJ2-7 and V is TRBV20-1; 7 bases match TRBD1. The CDR3 sequence is 12 residues long. Germline V lookup: CDR1 DFQATT, CDR2 SNEGSKA (reference sequence). The CDR3 protein is CTLTGWGGEQYF. The DNA for the CDR3 is TGCACCCTGACAGGGTGGGGTGGGGAGCAGTACTTC.

This clonotype turned up a few times. The chain employs TRBV12-5 and TRBJ2-3; D might be TRBD2 (5 bases). Per the germline V gene, CDR1 is LGHNT and CDR2 is FRNRAP. The V and J ends lost 1 base and 0 bases respectively, with 11 bases between them. The length of the CDR3 is 16 residues. The chain's CDR3 is CASGLGTDSSTDTQYF. CDR3 nucleotide sequence: TGTGCTAGTGGTTTGGGGACGGACTCTAGCACAGATACGCAGTATTTT.

The chain recombines TRBV12-3 or TRBV12-4 with TRBJ2-7; TRBD1 matches at 7 bases. The CDR3 contains 18 residues. V was pared by 3 bases and J by 4 bases, with 18 bases of the junction left unmatched. CDR3: CASSFMPKRTGQSYEQYF. The DNA of the CDR3 is TGTGCCAGCAGTTTTATGCCCAAACGAACGGGACAGTCATACGAGCAGTACTTC.

The chain combines TRBV2 with TRBJ2-3; D uncertain. The germline gives CDR1 SNHLY, CDR2 FYNNEI. Trimming left V 8 bases short and J 2 bases short, with 8 bases between. The CDR3 consists of 12 residues. CDR3 protein: CASGLPTDTQYF. The DNA for the CDR3 is TGTGCCAGCGGGTTACCCACAGATACGCAGTATTTT.

The chain is built from TRBV20-1 and TRBJ1-1; D possibly corresponds to TRBD1 (5 bases). V was cut by 1 base and J by 12 bases, with 21 bases left in between. Germline V gene sequence: CDR1 DFQATT, CDR2 SNEGSKA (reference sequence). The CDR3 is 14 amino acids. CDR3 sequence reads: CSARVMGEQGRTFF. Here the CDR3 DNA reads TGCAGTGCTAGAGTAATGGGGGAACAAGGGAGAACTTTCTTT.

For the CDR3, the DNA is TGCGCCAGCAGCTTGGCATTTGGGGATGCCAAAAACATTCAGTACTTC. Translating gives CASSLAFGDAKNIQYF. The chain has TRBV5-1 and TRBJ2-4; D unclear. From germline, CDR1 is SGHRS and CDR2 YFSETQ. V was pared by 0 bases and J by 1 base, with 11 bases between. This CDR3 is built from 16 residues.

The J gene is TRBJ1-3, the V gene TRBV7-2, with TRBD1 identical over 7 bases. The J segment lost 1 base and the V segment lost 1 base, leaving 10 bases of the junction unmatched. The CDR3 has 18 residues. Germline loops: CDR1 SGHTA, CDR2 FQGNSA. CDR3 bases: TGTGCCAGCAGCTTAGTCCCGACAGGGTACTCGTCTGGAAACACCATATATTTT. Translated: CASSLVPTGYSSGNTIYF. Full variable domain (outside the CDR3, taken from reference TRBV7-2 and TRBJ1-3): GAGVSQSPSNKVTEKGKDVELRCDPISGHTALYWYRQSLGQGLEFLIYFQGNSAPDKSGLPSDRFSAERTGGSVSTLTIQRTQQEDSAVYLCASSLVPTGYSSGNTIYFGEGSWLTVV.

Only a few counts were recorded for this clonotype. The V gene is TRBV6-2 or TRBV6-3, the J gene TRBJ1-2; 8 bases agree with TRBD1. This CDR3 spans 14 amino acids. V lost 2 bases and J lost 8; bases outside the gene matches: 7. Germline-derived CDR1 and CDR2 are MNHEY and SVGEGT. This CDR3 reads CASSYRGQGSGYTF. The CDR3 nucleotides read TGTGCCAGCAGTTACCGCGGACAGGGAAGCGGCTACACCTTC.

V gene TRBV5-5 combines with J gene TRBJ2-4; D is unresolved. Gene TRBJ2-5 matches the end of the DNA better, so the J call may be wrong. Germline CDR1 is SGHKS and CDR2 is YYEKEE (reference sequence). This CDR3 is 13 amino acids long. The CDR3 DNA sequence: TGTGCCAGCAGCTTGGGGTCAGAGAGGACCCAGTACTTC. Amino acid sequence: CASSLGSERTQYF.

This clonotype has only a few counts. The chain links TRBV27 to TRBJ2-1; D ambiguous. Germline CDR1 reads MNHEY; CDR2 reads SMNVEV (reference sequence). With 3 bases removed from V and 6 bases from J, the gap between germline ends came to 12 bases. The CDR3 has 14 amino acids. The CDR3 DNA reads TGTGCCAGCAGTTTTCCCGGGTCGGGCAATGAGCAGTTCTTC. Encoded protein: CASSFPGSGNEQFF.

The V and J genes are TRBV4-1 and TRBJ2-7; no clear D. V was clipped by 0 bases and J by 5 bases, with 8 bases between them. CDR1 MGHRA and CDR2 YSYEKL come from the germline V gene. The CDR3 is 13 residues long. CDR3 sequence: CASSQDPWDEQYF. The CDR3 DNA follows: TGCGCCAGCAGCCAAGATCCCTGGGACGAGCAGTACTTC.